What follows are 15 T cell receptor beta chains derived from one specimen sequenced in a study of blood T cell repertoires in COVID-19. Assay used: immunoSEQ multiplex PCR; TCRdb lists only in-frame clones, some missing. The sample contains hundreds of thousands of clones, approximately 88% of which appear only once. Specimen: PBMCs or T cells enriched from blood (not recorded which). These receptors were taken from a woman under 40 who had recovered from COVID-19.

On this clone: Other DNA sequences in this sample translate to the same CDR3. The rearrangement uses TRBV24-1 and TRBJ1-4; D is uncertain. V dropped 5 bases and J dropped 0 bases, with 3 bases sitting between them. This CDR3 is 13 amino acids long. Germline V gives CDR1 KGHDR, CDR2 SFDVKD. The CDR3 loop is CATSGATNEKLFF. In DNA, the CDR3 is TGTGCCACCAGTGGCGCAACTAATGAAAAACTGTTTTTT.

V usage is TRBV9 and J usage is TRBJ2-3; no firm D call. The germline V and J ends were trimmed by 0 bases and 1 base, with 12 bases remaining between them. CDR1 is SGDLS, CDR2 YYNGEE, per germline. There are 16 residues in the CDR3. In nucleotides, the CDR3 is TGTGCCAGCAGCGTAGAAGCAGGTTCGGGCACAGATACGCAGTATTTT. Its protein is CASSVEAGSGTDTQYF.

CDR3 residues: CASSLPGLVSTDTQYF. For the CDR3, the DNA is TGTGCCAGCAGCCTTCCGGGACTAGTGAGCACAGATACGCAGTATTTT. V and J are TRBV5-6 and TRBJ2-3; 8 bases are shared with TRBD2. The J segment lost 0 bases and the V segment lost 4 bases, leaving 7 bases of the junction unmatched. The CDR3 runs 16 residues. Germline assignment: CDR1 SGHDT and CDR2 YYEEEE.

The chain combines TRBV28 with TRBJ2-3; 7 bases are shared with TRBD1. CDR1 is MDHEN, CDR2 SYDVKM, per germline. V gave up 7 bases and J gave up 2 bases; unmatched junction bases: 9. The CDR3 totals 15 residues. In nucleotides, the CDR3 is TGTGCCAGCAACAGGGGTGGGTCTTACACAGATACGCAGTATTTT. Amino acid sequence: CASNRGGSYTDTQYF.

The chain recombines TRBV7-8 with TRBJ2-1; no clear D. Germline CDR1 is SGHVS and CDR2 is FQNEAQ. The ends were cut back, 1 base at V and 1 base at J, with 11 bases in the middle. This CDR3 region has 16 residues. CDR3 in DNA: TGTGCCAGCAGCTTAGATCGCGCTCTGTCCTACAATGAGCAGTTCTTC. Translation: CASSLDRALSYNEQFF.

This clone was observed a single time. The J gene is TRBJ2-3, the V gene TRBV6-1; TRBD2 matches at 12 bases. V lost 3 bases, J lost 2 bases, and 3 bases stayed unmatched. This CDR3 has 16 amino acids. Per germline, CDR1 MNHNS and CDR2 SASEGT. The CDR3 reads CASSDLAGGYTDTQYF. CDR3 sequence (DNA): TGTGCCAGCAGTGATCTAGCGGGAGGGTACACAGATACGCAGTATTTT.

CDR3: CASSARLTGDGTQYF. CDR3 DNA: TGTGCCAGCAGTGCCCGTCTGACGGGGGATGGGACCCAGTACTTC. This sequence joins TRBV6-2 or TRBV6-3 and TRBJ2-5; perhaps TRBD2 as D (6 bases). The V gene lost 5 bases and the J gene lost 7 bases, with 20 bases spanning the gap. The CDR3 spans 15 residues. The V gene's germline CDR1 is MNHEY and CDR2 SVGEGT.

This chain connects TRBV29-1 to TRBJ2-5, with 9 bases aligning to TRBD2. The CDR3 consists of 11 residues. CDR1 is SQVTM, CDR2 ANQGSEA, per germline. V was pared by 6 bases and J by 4 bases, with 0 bases of the junction left unmatched. This chain's CDR3 is CSVGLAETQYF. CDR3 nucleotide sequence: TGCAGCGTGGGACTAGCAGAGACCCAGTACTTC.

The chain combines TRBV10-1 with TRBJ2-5; 7 nucleotides align to TRBD2. Germline V gives CDR1 WNHNN, CDR2 SYGVQD (reference sequence). V lost 6 bases to trimming and J lost 0 bases; unmatched junction nucleotides: 7. This CDR3 region has 15 residues. In DNA, the CDR3 is TGCGCCAGCAGCGACGGGACTACGTACCAAGAGACCCAGTACTTC. Its protein product is CASSDGTTYQETQYF.

The rearrangement joins TRBV28 to TRBJ2-7, with D possibly matching TRBD1 (5 bases). The CDR3 extends over 15 amino acids. CDR1 MDHEN and CDR2 SYDVKM come from the germline V gene. V lost 3 bases, J lost 0 bases, and 12 bases lay in between. The DNA of the CDR3 is TGTGCCAGCAGTTTGTCAGGGTCCTACTCCTACGAGCAGTACTTC. Translated: CASSLSGSYSYEQYF.

V is TRBV11-3 and J is TRBJ1-6; D gene unclear. The CDR3 totals 14 residues. V was shortened by 1 base and J by 7 bases, with 8 bases between the two germline ends. Looked up from germline, CDR1 is SGHNT and CDR2 is YENEEA. The CDR3 loop is CASSLAAQNSPLHF. The CDR3 DNA is TGTGCCAGCAGCTTAGCCGCCCAGAATTCACCCCTCCACTTT. Supplemented by reference TRBV11-3 and TRBJ1-6, the full variable domain reads EAGVVQSPRYKIIEKKQPVAFWCNPISGHNTLYWYLQNLGQGPELLIRYENEEAVDDSQLPKDRFSAERLKGVDSTLKIQPAELGDSAVYLCASSLAAQNSPLHFGNGTRLTVT.

The chain has TRBV15 and TRBJ1-5; TRBD1 matches at 9 bases. V shed 1 base and J 4 bases; nucleotides not matched to a gene: 8. Germline V gives CDR1 LNHNV, CDR2 YYDKDF (reference sequence). There are 17 residues in the CDR3. CDR3 DNA sequence: TGTGCCACCAGCAGAGCTTTTGGACAGGGGTTGAATCAGCCCCAGCATTTT. The encoded protein is CATSRAFGQGLNQPQHF.

This clone has a handful of counts. This sequence joins TRBV7-8 and TRBJ2-1; no firm D call. This CDR3 is built from 17 residues. Trimming took off 5 bases at V and 2 bases at J, with 19 bases between the two ends. Germline V gives CDR1 SGHVS, CDR2 FQNEAQ. The CDR3 coding sequence is TGTGCCAGCAGCCCCGCGTCTCTCAAAGCAACCTACAATGAGCAGTTCTTC. Protein product: CASSPASLKATYNEQFF.

This clone was seen only once. The chain is built from TRBV6-4 and TRBJ2-3; 8 nucleotides line up with TRBD1. The CDR3 contains 15 residues. With 6 bases clipped from V and 3 bases from J, the junction kept 8 bases outside the gene matches. CDR1 MRHNA and CDR2 SNTAGT come from the germline V gene. CDR3 bases: TGTGCCAGCAGCGTGACAGGGGCCCTAACAGATACGCAGTATTTT. It encodes CASSVTGALTDTQYF.

The chain links TRBV28 to TRBJ1-1, with a tentative D call TRBD1 (6 bases). The germline CDR1 and CDR2 sequences are MDHEN and SYDVKM. The length of the CDR3 is 17 residues. Trimming pared 6 bases from V and 2 bases from J, leaving 22 bases between. The CDR3 is CASSLPGHYDANTEAFF. CDR3 sequence (DNA): TGTGCCAGCAGCCTACCGGGACACTACGACGCTAACACTGAAGCTTTCTTT.